These 30 T cell receptor beta chains were all obtained from the same sample, sequenced in a study of identical twins. TCRdb itself ran the 5' RACE reads through MiXCR, one entry per CDR3 protein. Of about 240,000 distinct CDR3 sequences detected, roughly 13% appear once; the ten largest clones hold 4%. These sequences were also reported in another study, on yellow fever vaccine responses in identical twins.

The specimen sequenced was memory (CD45RO+) T cells sorted from blood. The source of these receptors is a woman aged 18 to 35 in good health.

J is TRBJ2-1 and V is TRBV21-1. TRBV21-1 is deemed a pseudogene. CDR3 length: 15 residues. CDR3 sequence reads: CASSKGGGSYNEQFF. CDR3 in DNA: TGTGCCAGCAGCAAAGGAGGGGGCTCCTACAATGAGCAGTTCTTC.

This clonotype was seen many times. The gene calls are TRBV5-1 and TRBJ2-1; D possibly corresponds to TRBD2 (5 bases). The CDR3 length is 13 residues. V was shortened by 3 bases and J by 8 bases, with 12 bases between the two germline ends. The germline V gene encodes CDR1 SGHRS and CDR2 YFSETQ. For the CDR3, the DNA is TGCGCCAGCAGCTCCGGGGATCGCGATGAGCAGTTCTTC. Translation gives CASSSGDRDEQFF. Based on the CDR3 plus reference TRBV5-1 and TRBJ2-1, the full variable domain is KAGVTQTPRYLIKTRGQQVTLSCSPISGHRSVSWYQQTPGQGLQFLFEYFSETQRNKGNFPGRFSGRQFSNSRSEMNVSTLELGDSALYLCASSSGDRDEQFFGPGTRLTVL.

This clonotype occurred a few times. This chain links TRBV5-1 with TRBJ2-5, with a tentative D call TRBD2 (6 bases). The ends were cut back, 2 bases at V and 5 bases at J, with 16 bases in the middle. The CDR3 loop spans 15 amino acids. From germline, CDR1 is SGHRS and CDR2 YFSETQ. Here the CDR3 reads CASSLRGLERETQYF. Written as DNA, the CDR3 is TGCGCCAGCAGCTTACGGGGACTCGAAAGGGAGACCCAGTACTTC.

The gene calls are TRBV10-2 and TRBJ2-5; TRBD2 agrees at 11 bases. The V and J ends lost 6 bases and 12 bases, in that order; junction bases with no gene match: 24. The germline CDR1 and CDR2 sequences are WSHSY and SAAADI. The CDR3 consists of 18 residues. CDR3 coding DNA: TGCGCCAGCAGACAAACCGGACTAGCGGGCCAGCCCCTATTGCCAGAGTACTTC. This sequence encodes CASRQTGLAGQPLLPEYF.

This clonotype has a count of ten or more. The chain couples TRBV30 to TRBJ1-2, with 11 positions matching TRBD1. The CDR3 runs to 13 residues. Germline CDR1 and CDR2: GTSNPN and SVGIG (reference sequence). V gave up 8 bases and J gave up 4 bases; unmatched junction bases: 6. The DNA for the CDR3 is TGTGCCCGGGGACAGGGGGAAGCCTATGGCTACACCTTC. It encodes CARGQGEAYGYTF.

The chain links TRBV7-8 to TRBJ1-5, with 7 nucleotides matching TRBD1. Trimming at V came to 5 bases and at J to 6 bases, leaving 13 bases not matched to a gene. This CDR3 is 16 amino acids long. The germline V gene encodes CDR1 SGHVS and CDR2 FQNEAQ. CDR3 bases: TGTGCCAGCAGCCCCTACGGACAGGCGGTTGTTCAGCCCCAGCATTTT. It encodes CASSPYGQAVVQPQHF.

The chain combines TRBV28 with TRBJ2-6, with 11 positions matching TRBD2. The trim removed 3 bases at V and 0 bases at J, leaving 10 bases unmatched. Germline lookup yields CDR1 MDHEN and CDR2 SYDVKM. This CDR3 has 20 amino acids. The CDR3 loop reads CASSFSPTSGGVSGANVLTF. CDR3 DNA sequence: TGTGCCAGCAGTTTTTCCCCTACTAGCGGGGGCGTCTCTGGGGCCAACGTCCTGACTTTC.

The chain recombines TRBV27 with TRBJ2-3; 10 bases match TRBD2. The junction had 4 bases not matched to a gene; V was cut back by 2 bases and J by 2 bases. CDR3 size: 16 residues. Germline V gives CDR1 MNHEY, CDR2 SMNVEV (reference sequence). CDR3 bases: TGTGCCAGCAGTTTAACAGCGGGGGGGCCCACAGATACGCAGTATTTT. This encodes CASSLTAGGPTDTQYF.

The rearrangement joins TRBV2 to TRBJ2-3; D gene ambiguous. V was shortened by 6 bases and J by 8 bases, with 12 bases between the two germline ends. CDR1 and CDR2 (germline): SNHLY, FYNNEI. The CDR3 runs 12 residues. The CDR3 loop reads CASRPRKGTQYF. In DNA, the CDR3 is TGTGCCAGCAGACCCCGAAAGGGTACGCAGTATTTT. Using reference TRBV2 and TRBJ2-3 for the parts outside the CDR3, the full variable domain is EPEVTQTPSHQVTQMGQEVILRCVPISNHLYFYWYRQILGQKVEFLVSFYNNEISEKSEIFDDQFSVERPDGSNFTLKIRSTKLEDSAMYFCASRPRKGTQYFGPGTRLTVL.

Remarks on this clonotype: At one end the junction does not follow the germline gene, possibly because of a read error. The chain links TRBV20-1 to TRBJ2-7; 12 bases align to TRBD2. The germline V gene has CDR1 DFQATT and CDR2 SNEGSKA (reference sequence). The CDR3 spans 15 residues. The CDR3 nucleotides read TGCAGTACTAGCGCGACTAGCGGGGGAAACTACGAGCAGTACTTC. This sequence encodes CSTSATSGGNYEQYF.

This clonotype was picked up a small number of times. The rearrangement links TRBV6-4 to TRBJ2-1; TRBD1 might be the D (6 bases). The CDR3 is 16 amino acids. The germline V gene encodes CDR1 MRHNA and CDR2 SNTAGT. Trimming removed 0 bases at V and 5 bases at J, with 14 bases between. CDR3 residues: CASSDSPGQKNNEQFF. CDR3 in DNA: TGTGCCAGCAGTGACTCGCCGGGACAAAAAAACAATGAGCAGTTCTTC.

The rearrangement links TRBV20-1 to TRBJ2-1; 13 bases fit TRBD2. In germline, CDR1 is DFQATT, CDR2 SNEGSKA (reference sequence). The trim removed 5 bases at V and 7 bases at J, leaving 8 bases unmatched. The CDR3 has 15 residues. CDR3 nucleotides: TGCAGTGCTGCAATACCGGGACTAGCGGGGAATGAGCAGTTCTTC. Translation gives CSAAIPGLAGNEQFF.

This clonotype was counted ten times or more. This chain links TRBV12-3 or TRBV12-4 with TRBJ1-6, with 7 bases lining up with TRBD1. V gave up 7 bases and J gave up 6 bases; unmatched junction bases: 9. The CDR3 runs 15 residues. The CDR3 protein is CASTIRGRFNSPLHF. DNA for the CDR3: TGTGCCAGCACTATAAGGGGGCGGTTTAATTCACCCCTCCACTTT.

Ten or more counts support this clonotype. The gene calls are TRBV20-1 and TRBJ1-6; the D gene is possibly TRBD1 (5 bases). The V gene lost 7 bases and the J gene lost 6 bases, with 13 bases spanning the gap. Germline CDR1 reads DFQATT; CDR2 reads SNEGSKA (reference sequence). There are 13 residues in the CDR3. The CDR3 sequence is CSVKGFANSPLHF. In DNA, the CDR3 is TGCAGTGTTAAGGGGTTTGCTAATTCACCCCTCCACTTT.

The rearrangement joins TRBV5-6 to TRBJ1-5, with D possibly matching TRBD1 (6 bases). The CDR3 is 12 amino acids. Trimming took off 1 base at V and 11 bases at J, with 10 bases between the two ends. CDR1 and CDR2 (germline): SGHDT, YYEEEE. In DNA form, the CDR3 reads TGTGCCAGCAGCTTGCCGAGGGGGGCCCAGCATTTT. Its protein product is CASSLPRGAQHF. Full variable domain (rest looked up from reference TRBV5-6 and TRBJ1-5): DAGVTQSPTHLIKTRGQQVTLRCSPKSGHDTVSWYQQALGQGPQFIFQYYEEEERQRGNFPDRFSGHQFPNYSSELNVNALLLGDSALYLCASSLPRGAQHFGDGTRLSIL.

The chain is built from TRBV6-2 or TRBV6-3 and TRBJ2-5; 9 nucleotides line up with TRBD1. Germline trimming cut 4 bases from V and 4 bases from J; bases unmatched to any gene: 10. The CDR3 length is 16 residues. From germline, CDR1 is MNHEY and CDR2 SVGEGT. CDR3 amino acids: CASSSITGGGGETQYF. The CDR3 nucleotides read TGTGCCAGCAGTTCCATCACAGGGGGCGGCGGAGAGACCCAGTACTTC.

The chain recombines TRBV29-1 with TRBJ2-7; maybe TRBD1 (6 bases). Deletions cut 7 bases from V and 6 bases from J, with 19 bases between. The CDR3 contains 13 residues. CDR1 and CDR2 (germline): SQVTM, ANQGSEA. The CDR3 sequence is CSGAVQGSGEQYF. The CDR3 DNA reads as TGCAGCGGTGCTGTGCAGGGGAGTGGCGAGCAGTACTTC.

A few counts support this clonotype. The rearrangement links TRBV6-1 to TRBJ2-7, with TRBD1 identical over 10 bases. This CDR3 is built from 15 residues. The V and J ends lost 5 bases and 4 bases, in that order; junction bases with no gene match: 8. Germline-derived CDR1 and CDR2 are MNHNS and SASEGT. Here the CDR3 reads CASSPRTGGTYEQYF. For the CDR3, the DNA is TGTGCCAGCAGTCCTCGGACAGGGGGGACGTACGAGCAGTACTTC.

This clonotype appeared many times. V usage is TRBV12-3 or TRBV12-4 and J usage is TRBJ1-6; TRBD1 aligns across 8 bases. The CDR3 consists of 14 residues. With V trimmed by 8 bases and J by 8 bases, 8 bases remained unmatched. The CDR3, as DNA: TGTGCCAGCGGGCCGACAGGGGCTGATTCACCCCTCCACTTT. It codes for CASGPTGADSPLHF.

This clonotype was seen more than once but under ten times. The chain carries TRBV18 and TRBJ1-1; TRBD1 aligns across 8 bases. The V gene's germline CDR1 is KGHSH and CDR2 LQKENI. CDR3 length: 15 amino acids. The V gene end was trimmed by 3 bases and the J gene end by 1 base; junction bases not matched to a gene: 4. The CDR3: CASSPTGAGNTEAFF. The CDR3 nucleotides are TGTGCCAGCTCACCGACAGGGGCGGGGAACACTGAAGCTTTCTTT.

V is TRBV7-3 and J is TRBJ2-3; 14 bases match TRBD2. The CDR3 is made up of 18 amino acids. Germline CDR1 reads SGHTA; CDR2 reads FQGTGA. V was pared by 5 bases and J by 1 base, with 8 bases of the junction left unmatched. CDR3 in amino acids: CASSAGTSGGRGTDTQYF. CDR3 nucleotide sequence: TGTGCCAGCAGCGCCGGGACTAGCGGGGGCCGGGGCACAGATACGCAGTATTTT.

A few counts support this clonotype. The CDR3: CASTPHTSGRQFF. The CDR3 region has the DNA TGTGCCAGCACTCCTCATACTAGCGGACGGCAGTTCTTC. The rearrangement joins TRBV12-3 or TRBV12-4 to TRBJ2-1, with TRBD2 identical over 8 bases. Unmatched junction bases numbered 11, after V lost 7 bases and J lost 12 bases. The CDR3 runs to 13 residues.

The J gene is TRBJ2-2, the V gene TRBV19; D is ambiguous. CDR3 length equals 12 residues. V lost 6 bases and J lost 13, with 15 bases in between. From germline, CDR1 is LNHDA and CDR2 SQIVND (reference sequence). In DNA form, the CDR3 reads TGTGCCAGTAGCCCGAATCGTTTGGGGCTGTTTTTT. It is translated as CASSPNRLGLFF. Filled out from reference TRBV19 and TRBJ2-2, the complete variable domain reads DGGITQSPKYLFRKEGQNVTLSCEQNLNHDAMYWYRQDPGQGLRLIYYSQIVNDFQKGDIAEGYSVSREKKESFPLTVTSAQKNPTAFYLCASSPNRLGLFFGEGSRLTVL.

This clonotype was counted many times. This chain links TRBV5-1 with TRBJ2-3; D remains unclear. The V end was cut by 4 bases, the J end by 6 bases, with 6 bases between. The CDR3 loop spans 11 amino acids. CDR1 SGHRS and CDR2 YFSETQ come from the germline V gene. The DNA for the CDR3 is TGCGCCAGCAGCATCGAGGATACGCAGTATTTT. Translating it yields CASSIEDTQYF.

A few counts support this clonotype. CDR3 sequence: CSVEGQGMGGYTF. CDR3 sequence (DNA): TGCAGCGTTGAAGGACAGGGAATGGGGGGCTACACCTTC. This chain links TRBV29-1 with TRBJ1-2; 7 bases agree with TRBD1. The CDR3 sequence is 13 residues long. CDR1 SQVTM and CDR2 ANQGSEA come from the germline V gene. J gave up 8 bases and V 1 base, and 7 bases lay outside the gene matches. The whole variable domain, remainder taken from reference TRBV29-1 and TRBJ1-2, is SAVISQKPSRDICQRGTSLTIQCQVDSQVTMMFWYRQQPGQSLTLIATANQGSEATYESGFVIDKFPISRPNLTFSTLTVSNMSPEDSSIYLCSVEGQGMGGYTFGSGTRLTVV.

This clonotype has a handful of counts. The chain has TRBV5-1 and TRBJ2-2; a weak D match, TRBD1 (6 bases). V was trimmed by 5 bases and J by 6 bases, leaving 14 bases between them. CDR1 and CDR2 (germline): SGHRS, YFSETQ. The CDR3 runs 14 residues. The CDR3 region is CASRRDNRAGELFF. The CDR3 region has the DNA TGCGCCAGCAGAAGAGATAACAGGGCCGGGGAGCTGTTTTTT.

In its sample, this clonotype was seen many times. The V call is TRBV15, the J call TRBJ2-1; the D is unclear. V gave up 0 bases and J gave up 3 bases, with 6 bases separating them. CDR3 length equals 14 residues. Germline V gene data show CDR1 as LNHNV and CDR2 as YYDKDF (reference sequence). The CDR3 DNA is TGTGCCACCAGCAGAGATTTAGTCTACAATGAGCAGTTCTTC. As protein: CATSRDLVYNEQFF.

This clonotype was counted many times. CDR3 region: CASSTRGLTASNTGELFF. The CDR3 DNA is TGTGCCAGCAGCACCCGGGGACTCACTGCGTCGAACACCGGGGAGCTGTTTTTT. The gene calls are TRBV7-6 and TRBJ2-2; D may be TRBD2 (6 bases). The CDR3 spans 18 residues. V was pared by 5 bases and J by 0 bases, with 19 bases between. Germline CDR1 and CDR2: SGHVS and FNYEAQ.

Ten or more counts support this clonotype. The V and J genes are TRBV2 and TRBJ1-2, with TRBD1 matching over 11 bases. Losses at the gene ends were 8 bases for V and 6 bases for J; bases not matched to a gene: 5. From germline, CDR1 is SNHLY and CDR2 FYNNEI. The CDR3 is 13 amino acids. The CDR3 spells CASGQGASNGYTF. The CDR3 DNA is TGTGCCAGCGGACAGGGGGCGTCAAATGGCTACACCTTC.

This clonotype has more than one count but fewer than ten. The V call is TRBV5-1, the J call TRBJ2-7, with 8 bases fitting TRBD2. Germline trimming cut 0 bases from V and 0 bases from J; bases unmatched to any gene: 5. Germline V gene lookup returns CDR1 SGHRS and CDR2 YFSETQ. The CDR3 sequence is 16 residues long. CDR3 loop: CASSLGLAFSSYEQYF. CDR3 DNA: TGCGCCAGCAGCTTGGGACTAGCGTTTAGCTCCTACGAGCAGTACTTC.